What follows are 13 T cell receptor beta chains derived from one specimen sequenced in a study of CD8 T cells in ankylosing spondylitis. Broader study findings: Typical of ankylosing spondylitis blood, it appeared, was a TCR beta motif of eight highly homologous variants.

No antigen has been assigned to these receptors. TCRdb used MiXCR to reprocess the 5' RACE reads, holding one entry per CDR3 protein. The sample gives about 400,000 distinct CDR3 sequences, more than 20% of which show up once; about 15% is in the top ten. Sequenced sample: blood, either unsorted or a sorted T cell fraction (not recorded which). These receptors were obtained from a male donor with ankylosing spondylitis.

The CDR3 DNA is TGTGCCACCAGTGCCTACGGAGGACAGGGTAGGGAGACCCAGTACTTC. Translation: CATSAYGGQGRETQYF. This chain joins TRBV24-1 and TRBJ2-5; 8 positions agree with TRBD1. CDR1 KGHDR and CDR2 SFDVKD come from the germline V gene. The CDR3 spans 16 residues. The trim removed 5 bases at V and 5 bases at J, leaving 12 bases unmatched.

This clonotype was detected only a few times. The V call is TRBV4-2, the J call TRBJ2-5; TRBD2 matches at 8 bases. CDR1 is LGHNA and CDR2 is YNFKEQ in the germline V gene. V shed 4 bases and J 4 bases; nucleotides not matched to a gene: 11. This CDR3 has 16 residues. CDR3 amino acids: CASSREPAGAPETQYF. As DNA, the CDR3 is TGTGCCAGCAGCCGAGAGCCAGCGGGAGCCCCAGAGACCCAGTACTTC.

The rearrangement links TRBV20-1 to TRBJ1-1; 8 bases are shared with TRBD1. The germline V gene has CDR1 DFQATT and CDR2 SNEGSKA (reference sequence). The length of the CDR3 is 14 residues. J gave up 10 bases and V 0 bases, and 10 bases lay outside the gene matches. The CDR3 sequence is CSARDETGARGAFF. DNA for the CDR3: TGCAGTGCTAGAGACGAGACAGGGGCGCGAGGAGCTTTCTTT.

J is TRBJ1-3 and V is TRBV20-1, with TRBD1 identical over 7 bases. CDR3 length: 13 amino acids. CDR1 is DFQATT, CDR2 SNEGSKA, per germline (reference sequence). The V segment lost 5 bases and the J segment 1 base; nucleotides outside the gene matches: 2. The CDR3 DNA follows: TGCAGTGCTGAACAGGGGTCTGGAAACACCATATATTTT. This encodes CSAEQGSGNTIYF.

The sample holds a few counts of this clonotype. This chain joins TRBV2 and TRBJ2-7; 7 bases match TRBD1. V lost 7 bases and J lost 6; bases outside the gene matches: 6. The CDR3 loop spans 12 amino acids. Germline lookup yields CDR1 SNHLY and CDR2 FYNNEI. Here the CDR3 DNA reads TGTGCCAGCATTCGACAGGGCGCCGAGCAGTACTTC. This codes for CASIRQGAEQYF.

Only a few counts were recorded for this clonotype. V usage is TRBV19 and J usage is TRBJ2-1; possibly TRBD2 for D (6 bases). Trimming left V 6 bases short and J 0 bases short, with 6 bases between. The germline gives CDR1 LNHDA, CDR2 SQIVND (reference sequence). This CDR3 comprises 13 residues. CDR3 nucleotide sequence: TGTGCCAGTAGCGGGAGCTCCTACAATGAGCAGTTCTTC. This gives the protein CASSGSSYNEQFF.

V is TRBV5-1 and J is TRBJ2-3; D is unresolved. Germline V gene lookup returns CDR1 SGHRS and CDR2 YFSETQ. The V end was cut by 0 bases, the J end by 5 bases, with 13 bases between. The CDR3 has 15 residues. CDR3 loop: CASSLALTSRDTQYF. The CDR3, as DNA: TGCGCCAGCAGCTTGGCGTTAACCTCGAGAGATACGCAGTATTTT.

This clonotype appeared a few times. This chain uses TRBV7-3 with TRBJ2-3; D remains unclear. This CDR3 has 14 amino acids. Trimming removed 5 bases at V and 0 bases at J, with 9 bases between. In germline, CDR1 is SGHTA, CDR2 FQGTGA. The CDR3 spells CASSPQPSTDTQYF. The DNA for the CDR3 is TGTGCCAGCAGCCCCCAGCCTAGCACAGATACGCAGTATTTT.

This clonotype has a handful of counts. This sequence joins TRBV7-2 and TRBJ2-4; D is undetermined. The length of the CDR3 is 16 residues. V was clipped by 4 bases and J by 0 bases, with 13 bases between them. The germline gives CDR1 SGHTA, CDR2 FQGNSA. The CDR3: CASSSKDGLAKNIQYF. CDR3 nucleotides: TGTGCCAGCAGCTCAAAAGACGGATTAGCCAAAAACATTCAGTACTTC.

This clonotype has just a few counts. This rearrangement joins TRBV12-3 or TRBV12-4 to TRBJ2-2; no reliable D call. The CDR3 spans 14 residues. Trimming removed 7 bases at V and 4 bases at J, with 13 bases between. The CDR3 DNA reads TGTGCCAGCATACGTGGGATCGTCACCGGGGAGCTGTTTTTT. Its protein product is CASIRGIVTGELFF.

This clonotype was observed a handful of times. The V gene is TRBV5-1, the J gene TRBJ2-1, with a weak D call TRBD2 (7 bases). V was trimmed by 0 bases and J by 5 bases, leaving 18 bases between them. CDR1 is SGHRS and CDR2 is YFSETQ in the germline V gene. This CDR3 comprises 17 residues. CDR3 protein: CASSLESRGGVDNEQFF. The CDR3 nucleotides are TGCGCCAGCAGCTTGGAGAGTAGGGGGGGAGTAGACAATGAGCAGTTCTTC.

This clonotype was seen more than once but under ten times. As DNA, the CDR3 is TGTGCCAGCAGCTTCACAGGGTTAGGGCCCGAGCAGTACTTC. This codes for CASSFTGLGPEQYF. The rearrangement links TRBV7-2 to TRBJ2-7, with a tentative D call TRBD1 (6 bases). Trimming pared 3 bases from V and 6 bases from J, leaving 15 bases between. The germline V gene encodes CDR1 SGHTA and CDR2 FQGNSA. This CDR3 is 14 amino acids long.

This clonotype was counted a few times. This sequence joins TRBV5-6 and TRBJ2-3, with 10 nucleotides matching TRBD2. V shed 4 bases, J shed 3 bases, and the junction held 8 bases outside the gene matches. CDR1 SGHDT and CDR2 YYEEEE come from the germline V gene. This CDR3 comprises 16 residues. CDR3 DNA: TGTGCCAGCAGCGGAGGTAGCGGGAGGAAGACAGATACGCAGTATTTT. Its protein is CASSGGSGRKTDTQYF.